The entry that follows covers one T cell receptor beta chain sequence. Assay used: immunoSEQ multiplex PCR; TCRdb lists only in-frame clones, some missing. Among around 130,000 clones, roughly 79% were seen once, and the ten largest hold roughly a tenth. The sample originates from a study of blood T cell repertoires in COVID-19. Study overall: Researchers got acute and convalescent COVID-19 samples from the United States, Italy and Spain.

Trimming took 0 bases from V and 13 from J, leaving 16 bases between them. The CDR3 consists of 14 residues. Looked up from germline, CDR1 is SGHAT and CDR2 is FQNNGV. V is TRBV11-2 and J is TRBJ2-1; D may be TRBD1 (7 bases). Sequenced sample: peripheral blood. This clonotype originated in a human donor in a cohort sampled during active COVID-19. CDR3 region: CASSLDGGRQGQFF. CDR3 nucleotides: TGTGCCAGCAGCTTAGATGGGGGGCGACAGGGACAGTTCTTC.